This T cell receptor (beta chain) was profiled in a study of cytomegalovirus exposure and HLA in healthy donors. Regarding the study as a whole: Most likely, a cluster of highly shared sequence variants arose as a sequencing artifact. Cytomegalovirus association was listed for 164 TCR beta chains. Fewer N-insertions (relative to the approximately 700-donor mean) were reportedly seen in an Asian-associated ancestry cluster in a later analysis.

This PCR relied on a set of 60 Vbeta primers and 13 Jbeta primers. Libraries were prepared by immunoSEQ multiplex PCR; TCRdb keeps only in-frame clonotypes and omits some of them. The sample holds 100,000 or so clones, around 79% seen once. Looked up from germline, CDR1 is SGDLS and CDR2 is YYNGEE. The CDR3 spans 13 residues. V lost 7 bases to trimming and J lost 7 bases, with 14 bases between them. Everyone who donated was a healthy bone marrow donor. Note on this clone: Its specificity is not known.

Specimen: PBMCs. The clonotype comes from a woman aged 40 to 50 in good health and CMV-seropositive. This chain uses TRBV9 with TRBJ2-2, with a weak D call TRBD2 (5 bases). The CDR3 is CASLGGPDGELFF. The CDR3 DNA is TGTGCCAGCCTGGGCGGGCCTGACGGGGAGCTGTTTTTT.